Shown below are 32 T cell receptor beta chains from a single sample sequenced in a study of T cells after yellow fever vaccination. One entry per CDR3 protein, called by TCRdb with MiXCR from the 5' RACE reads. The sample yields hundreds of thousands of distinct CDR3 sequences, roughly a sixth seen once. The input for sequencing was PBMCs, taken before the yellow fever booster vaccination. The receptor set was obtained from a man aged 18 to 30 who received the YFV17D yellow fever vaccine.

The gene calls are TRBV9 and TRBJ2-1; D tentatively fits TRBD1 or TRBD2 (5 bases each). Trimming pared 0 bases from V and 6 bases from J, leaving 16 bases between. CDR1 is SGDLS and CDR2 is YYNGEE in the germline V gene. The CDR3 is made up of 16 amino acids. CDR3: CASSVERRAGTNEQFF. The CDR3 nucleotides are TGTGCCAGCAGCGTAGAAAGGCGGGCAGGGACCAATGAGCAGTTCTTC.

This clonotype has a handful of counts. The chain is built from TRBV5-1 and TRBJ1-2; TRBD1 is a possible D gene (5 bases). Trimming took 0 bases from V and 1 from J, leaving 13 bases between them. The CDR3 consists of 16 residues. The V gene's germline CDR1 is SGHRS and CDR2 YFSETQ. CDR3 sequence (DNA): TGCGCCAGCAGCTTGGGTAGGACATCCGATAACTATGGCTACACCTTC. This codes for CASSLGRTSDNYGYTF.

The V gene is TRBV2, the J gene TRBJ2-7; either TRBD1 or TRBD2 may fit D (6 bases each). CDR3 length: 16 amino acids. The V end was cut by 7 bases, the J end by 6 bases, with 25 bases between. CDR1 SNHLY and CDR2 FYNNEI come from the germline V gene. The CDR3, as DNA: TGTGCCAGCATTGCGGGACACTCCACTAGGAATCCCGAGCAGTACTTC. Amino acids: CASIAGHSTRNPEQYF.

V gene TRBV12-3 or TRBV12-4 combines with J gene TRBJ1-2; perhaps TRBD1 as D (6 bases). The CDR3 length is 15 residues. With 0 bases removed from V and 9 bases from J, the gap between germline ends came to 17 bases. The CDR3 loop is CASSLAQGSMGSYTF. CDR3 bases: TGTGCCAGCAGTTTAGCACAGGGATCGATGGGAAGCTACACCTTC.

The genes are TRBV6-6 and TRBJ1-1, with no clear D. Germline lookup yields CDR1 MNHNY and CDR2 SVGAGI (reference sequence). V lost 0 bases, J lost 3 bases, and 20 bases lay in between. CDR3 length equals 18 residues. The chain's CDR3 is CASSYSIPPRVLDTEAFF. CDR3 sequence (DNA): TGTGCCAGCAGTTACTCGATCCCACCTAGGGTCCTCGACACTGAAGCTTTCTTT.

The sample holds a few counts of this clonotype. V usage is TRBV5-4 and J usage is TRBJ1-2; perhaps TRBD1 as D (6 bases). The germline CDR1 and CDR2 sequences are SGHNT and YYREEE (reference sequence). The CDR3 covers 14 residues. The germline V and J ends were trimmed by 1 base and 8 bases, with 15 bases remaining between them. The CDR3 DNA reads as TGTGCCAGCAGCTTGAGTACTTCCGACAGGGGCTACACCTTC. This codes for CASSLSTSDRGYTF.

The chain couples TRBV4-3 to TRBJ2-7, with TRBD2 matching 8 bases. The germline V gene encodes CDR1 LGHNA and CDR2 YSLEER. Trimming removed 2 bases from V and 5 bases from J; junction bases left unmatched: 8. The CDR3 loop spans 15 amino acids. The CDR3 sequence: CASSQRLASSHEQYF. CDR3 in DNA: TGCGCCAGCAGCCAACGACTAGCGAGTTCCCACGAGCAGTACTTC.

V and J are TRBV12-3 or TRBV12-4 and TRBJ1-1; D gene uncertain. V was pared by 5 bases and J by 10 bases, with 14 bases between. This CDR3 has 12 residues. This CDR3 reads CASSPSDRVAFF. Here the CDR3 DNA reads TGTGCCAGCAGTCCCTCTGACCGGGTAGCTTTCTTT.

This clonotype came up a few times. The CDR3 sequence: CASSLERNTGELFF. The CDR3 DNA follows: TGTGCCAGCAGCTTAGAGAGGAACACCGGGGAGCTGTTTTTT. The J gene is TRBJ2-2, the V gene TRBV11-2; D remains ambiguous. From germline, CDR1 is SGHAT and CDR2 FQNNGV. The CDR3 consists of 14 residues. V was cut by 0 bases and J by 1 base, with 3 bases left in between.

In its sample, this clonotype was seen a few times. V and J are TRBV20-1 and TRBJ2-1; D call uncertain. Trimming stripped 8 bases from V and 0 bases from J, with 14 bases between. There are 14 residues in the CDR3. Germline assignment: CDR1 DFQATT and CDR2 SNEGSKA (reference sequence). The CDR3 protein is CSPTLQSSYNEQFF. The CDR3 region has the DNA TGCAGTCCGACGCTACAGAGCTCCTACAATGAGCAGTTCTTC.

The gene calls are TRBV3-1 and TRBJ2-5; 7 nucleotides align to TRBD2. Germline trimming cut 1 base from V and 2 bases from J; bases unmatched to any gene: 7. The CDR3 runs 16 residues. Germline assignment: CDR1 LGHDT and CDR2 YNNKEL (reference sequence). The CDR3 spells CASSQGGLGRQETQYF. CDR3 nucleotide sequence: TGTGCCAGCAGCCAAGGAGGACTAGGCCGACAAGAGACCCAGTACTTC.

The chain has TRBV6-2 or TRBV6-3 and TRBJ1-1; D not resolved. The CDR3 sequence is 12 residues long. In germline, CDR1 is MNHEY, CDR2 SVGEGT. V was shortened by 8 bases and J by 2 bases, with 9 bases between the two germline ends. In nucleotides, the CDR3 is TGTGCCAGCTTGGGGTTAAACACTGAAGCTTTCTTT. Amino acids: CASLGLNTEAFF.

The DNA for the CDR3 is TGCGCCAGCACCCGGGACTCGAGCTACGAGCAGTACTTC. Its protein is CASTRDSSYEQYF. This chain joins TRBV10-2 and TRBJ2-7, with D possibly being TRBD2 (6 bases). The V gene's germline CDR1 is WSHSY and CDR2 SAAADI. V lost 7 bases, J lost 3 bases, and 13 bases lay in between. The CDR3 totals 13 residues.

The chain employs TRBV15 and TRBJ1-3, with a weak D call TRBD1 (6 bases). Germline V lookup: CDR1 LNHNV, CDR2 YYDKDF (reference sequence). The germline V and J ends were trimmed by 0 bases and 2 bases, with 11 bases remaining between them. This CDR3 has 16 residues. The CDR3 is CATSREQGFTGNTIYF. For the CDR3, the DNA is TGTGCCACCAGCAGAGAACAGGGTTTCACTGGAAACACCATATATTTT.

This clonotype has a handful of counts. This chain joins TRBV7-3 and TRBJ2-3; 15 bases map to TRBD2. Per the germline V gene, CDR1 is SGHTA and CDR2 is FQGTGA. This CDR3 has 17 residues. V lost 5 bases and J lost 2; bases outside the gene matches: 5. DNA for the CDR3: TGTGCCAGCAGCGCGGGACTAGCGGGGGGACTCACAGATACGCAGTATTTT. Residues: CASSAGLAGGLTDTQYF.

The rearrangement uses TRBV4-1 and TRBJ2-5; D remains unclear. The V end lost 3 bases, the J end lost 7 bases, and 6 bases lay between the germline ends. In germline, CDR1 is MGHRA, CDR2 YSYEKL. The length of the CDR3 is 11 residues. The CDR3 bases are TGCGCCAGCAGCCAGATGGGGACCCAGTACTTC. It specifies CASSQMGTQYF.

The genes are TRBV5-1 and TRBJ2-3; D might be TRBD2 (6 bases). Germline V lookup: CDR1 SGHRS, CDR2 YFSETQ. This CDR3 spans 16 amino acids. V dropped 0 bases and J dropped 2 bases, with 13 bases sitting between them. CDR3 in DNA: TGCGCCAGCAGCTTGGGGGCGGGGATATACACAGATACGCAGTATTTT. Encoded protein: CASSLGAGIYTDTQYF.

The chain carries TRBV5-1 and TRBJ2-3; the D is unclear. This CDR3 has 12 residues. V lost 4 bases to trimming and J lost 6 bases, with 9 bases between them. From germline, CDR1 is SGHRS and CDR2 YFSETQ. CDR3 amino acids: CASSGVADTQYF. The CDR3 DNA reads as TGCGCCAGCAGCGGAGTAGCTGATACGCAGTATTTT.

This clonotype has ten or more counts. The gene calls are TRBV5-1 and TRBJ1-2, with a tentative D call TRBD1 (6 bases). Germline assignment: CDR1 SGHRS and CDR2 YFSETQ. The V end lost 9 bases, the J end lost 4 bases, and 19 bases lay between the germline ends. The CDR3 is made up of 14 amino acids. The CDR3 sequence is CATKGDVSTYGYTF. The CDR3 region has the DNA TGCGCCACCAAGGGGGACGTCTCGACCTATGGCTACACCTTC.

This clonotype was found a few times. J is TRBJ2-5 and V is TRBV6-2 or TRBV6-3; D is possibly TRBD2 (5 bases). V was shortened by 5 bases and J by 5 bases, with 12 bases between the two germline ends. Germline V gives CDR1 MNHEY, CDR2 SVGEGT. The CDR3 has 13 residues. CDR3 sequence (DNA): TGTGCCAGCAGTGTTTACCGGAGGGAGACCCAGTACTTC. Its translation: CASSVYRRETQYF.

The chain uses TRBV20-1 and TRBJ2-1; TRBD2 might be the D (6 bases). The CDR3 is made up of 15 amino acids. The V gene lost 3 bases and the J gene lost 0 bases, with 12 bases spanning the gap. Germline CDR1 is DFQATT and CDR2 is SNEGSKA (reference sequence). The CDR3 spells CSARGGLSSYNEQFF. CDR3 DNA: TGCAGTGCTAGGGGGGGATTGAGCTCCTACAATGAGCAGTTCTTC.

The CDR3 DNA follows: TGCGCCAGCAGCCAACCAGGGAGAGGGGCCAATCAGCCCCAGCATTTT. This sequence encodes CASSQPGRGANQPQHF. V and J are TRBV4-1 and TRBJ1-5; perhaps TRBD1 as D (5 bases). Germline V gene sequence: CDR1 MGHRA, CDR2 YSYEKL. The CDR3 runs to 16 residues. With 2 bases removed from V and 3 bases from J, the gap between germline ends came to 14 bases.

This clonotype was seen only a few times. The chain carries TRBV13 and TRBJ2-1, with D hard to call. The CDR3 has 15 amino acids. V lost 7 bases, J lost 5 bases, and 18 bases lay in between. CDR1 and CDR2 (germline): PRHDT, FYEKMQ (reference sequence). The CDR3, as DNA: TGTGCCAGCAAGTCCGGCCCTAGGCCCGACAATGAGCAGTTCTTC. This codes for CASKSGPRPDNEQFF.

This clonotype was counted between two and nine times. The chain carries TRBV5-1 and TRBJ1-6; 9 nucleotides agree with TRBD1. The CDR3 runs 16 residues. V gave up 0 bases and J gave up 8 bases; unmatched junction bases: 6. CDR1 is SGHRS and CDR2 is YFSETQ in the germline V gene. The CDR3 loop is CASSLGGQGGDSPLHF. Here the CDR3 DNA reads TGCGCCAGCAGCTTGGGGGGACAGGGTGGTGATTCACCCCTCCACTTT.

This clonotype was observed a handful of times. The V gene is TRBV2, the J gene TRBJ1-2, with D unresolved. CDR3 length equals 12 residues. Germline V CDR1 and CDR2: SNHLY, FYNNEI. The V gene lost 6 bases and the J gene lost 4 bases, with 9 bases spanning the gap. This chain's CDR3 is CASRRMLYGYTF. CDR3 DNA: TGTGCCAGCAGAAGGATGCTCTATGGCTACACCTTC.

This sequence joins TRBV20-1 and TRBJ2-5; D is unresolved. V lost 5 bases and J 3 bases, leaving 7 bases between the germline ends. The CDR3 is 11 residues long. Per the germline V gene, CDR1 is DFQATT and CDR2 is SNEGSKA (reference sequence). CDR3 protein: CSAWTEETQYF. Written as DNA, the CDR3 is TGCAGTGCTTGGACGGAAGAGACCCAGTACTTC.

This clonotype appeared a few times. The J gene is TRBJ2-7, the V gene TRBV4-1; no clear D. This CDR3 has 14 residues. CDR1 and CDR2 from the germline V gene are MGHRA and YSYEKL. Trimming removed 5 bases at V and 4 bases at J, with 15 bases between. The CDR3 loop reads CASSFRTPGYEQYF. The CDR3 coding sequence is TGCGCCAGCAGCTTCCGAACCCCAGGTTACGAGCAGTACTTC.

This clonotype has just a few counts. The chain is built from TRBV9 and TRBJ2-1; 9 bases align to TRBD2. The V gene's germline CDR1 is SGDLS and CDR2 YYNGEE. CDR3 length: 17 residues. Unmatched junction bases numbered 12, after V lost 6 bases and J lost 2 bases. The CDR3 nucleotides read TGTGCCAGCACCCCTTACGGGTTAGCGGGGGCCTACAATGAGCAGTTCTTC. This sequence encodes CASTPYGLAGAYNEQFF.

The rearrangement uses TRBV7-2 and TRBJ2-7; the match to TRBD2 covers 16 bases. V was pared by 5 bases and J by 5 bases, with 6 bases of the junction left unmatched. The germline V gene encodes CDR1 SGHTA and CDR2 FQGNSA. This CDR3 has 16 residues. CDR3 DNA: TGTGCCAGCAGCAAGGGACTAGCGGGGGGGATGAACGAGCAGTACTTC. It codes for CASSKGLAGGMNEQYF.

The chain combines TRBV4-1 with TRBJ2-2; either TRBD1 or TRBD2 may supply D (5 bases each). Trimming took 3 bases from V and 1 from J, leaving 9 bases between them. The V gene's germline CDR1 is MGHRA and CDR2 YSYEKL. This CDR3 is built from 15 residues. CDR3 loop: CASSQGTLNTGELFF. CDR3 in DNA: TGCGCCAGCAGCCAGGGGACCTTGAACACCGGGGAGCTGTTTTTT.

This clonotype was counted at least ten times. J is TRBJ2-3 and V is TRBV6-5; D is ambiguous. Looked up from germline, CDR1 is MNHEY and CDR2 is SVGAGI. Between the trimmed V and J ends, which lost 10 bases and 2 bases, there was a span of 13 bases. The CDR3 is 13 amino acids. The CDR3 coding sequence is TGTGCCACCCAGACCCCCCTCACAGATACGCAGTATTTT. Translation gives CATQTPLTDTQYF.

This sequence joins TRBV9 and TRBJ1-1; D may be TRBD1 (5 bases). The CDR3 sequence is 13 residues long. The ends were cut back, 0 bases at V and 6 bases at J, with 9 bases in the middle. Germline CDR1 reads SGDLS; CDR2 reads YYNGEE. The DNA of the CDR3 is TGTGCCAGCAGCGTAGTGGGGGGGGCTGAAGCTTTCTTT. Protein: CASSVVGGAEAFF. The full variable domain, with the rest looked up from reference TRBV9 and TRBJ1-1, is DSGVTQTPKHLITATGQRVTLRCSPRSGDLSVYWYQQSLDQGLQFLIQYYNGEERAKGNILERFSAQQFPDLHSELNLSSLELGDSALYFCASSVVGGAEAFFGQGTRLTVV.